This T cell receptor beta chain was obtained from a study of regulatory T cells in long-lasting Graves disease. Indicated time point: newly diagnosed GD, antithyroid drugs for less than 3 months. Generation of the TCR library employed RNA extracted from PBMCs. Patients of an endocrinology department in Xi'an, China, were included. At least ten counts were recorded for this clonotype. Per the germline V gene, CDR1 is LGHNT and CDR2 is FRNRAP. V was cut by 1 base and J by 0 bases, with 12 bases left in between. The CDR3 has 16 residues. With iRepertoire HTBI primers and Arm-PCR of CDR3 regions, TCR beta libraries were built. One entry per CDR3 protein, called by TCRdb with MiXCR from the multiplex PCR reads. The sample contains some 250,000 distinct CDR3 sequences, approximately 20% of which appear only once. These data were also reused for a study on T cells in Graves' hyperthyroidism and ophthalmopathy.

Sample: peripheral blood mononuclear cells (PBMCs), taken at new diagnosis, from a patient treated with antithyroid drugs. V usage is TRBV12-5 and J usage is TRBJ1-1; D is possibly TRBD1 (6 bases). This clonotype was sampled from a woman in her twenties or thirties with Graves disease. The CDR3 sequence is CASGLAMGDMNTEAFF. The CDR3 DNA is TGTGCTAGTGGTTTGGCGATGGGGGACATGAACACTGAAGCTTTCTTT.